Below are 12 T cell receptor beta chains sequenced from a single sample in a study of blood T cell repertoires in COVID-19 (dated by TCRdb to about 2020). Receptors were amplified or captured by the immunoSEQ multiplex PCR assay. TCRdb took over this immuneACCESS table, retaining in-frame rearrangements with V and J assigned. Such tables are incomplete; in checked studies, under half of the missing clones stem from an unresolved V gene, and the remainder is unexplained. The sample table contains approximately 350,000 clones; only one count was recorded for over 70% of them. The ten largest clones capture about 6.3% of the sample. The sequenced sample consisted of peripheral blood. The receptors originated from a woman between 45 and 60 years old with COVID-19, enrolled during active disease.

The rearrangement joins TRBV5-5 to TRBJ2-4, with 11 bases fitting TRBD2. The CDR3 covers 15 residues. Germline lookup yields CDR1 SGHKS and CDR2 YYEKEE (reference sequence). The J segment lost 7 bases and the V segment lost 4 bases, leaving 7 bases of the junction unmatched. The CDR3 spells CASSPLLAGANIQYF. The DNA for the CDR3 is TGTGCCAGCAGCCCACTACTAGCGGGAGCCAACATTCAGTACTTC.

The chain combines TRBV29-1 with TRBJ2-1; D is possibly TRBD1 (6 bases). V dropped 7 bases and J dropped 9 bases, with 19 bases sitting between them. CDR3 length equals 13 residues. Germline loops: CDR1 SQVTM, CDR2 ANQGSEA. CDR3 loop: CSAHGGPFGEQFF. In DNA, the CDR3 is TGCAGCGCGCATGGGGGCCCTTTTGGTGAGCAGTTCTTC.

The CDR3 nucleotides are TGTGCCAGTAATGCACAGGGAACCCATCAGCCCCAGCATTTT. It specifies CASNAQGTHQPQHF. The V gene is TRBV19, the J gene TRBJ1-5; the D gene is possibly TRBD1 (6 bases). The germline CDR1 and CDR2 sequences are LNHDA and SQIVND (reference sequence). V was clipped by 7 bases and J by 5 bases, with 15 bases between them. This CDR3 spans 14 amino acids.

This sequence joins TRBV1 and TRBJ2-4; TRBD1, as called in the table, went unchecked against the DNA. TRBV1 is a documented pseudogene. The CDR3 runs to 15 residues. The CDR3: CTSSTQGQGENIQYF. CDR3 sequence (DNA): TGCACCAGCAGCACTCAGGGACAGGGGGAGAACATTCAGTACTTC.

This chain uses TRBV3-1 (or the pseudogene TRBV3-2) with TRBJ1-2; 9 nucleotides agree with TRBD1. V was pared by 0 bases and J by 6 bases, with 2 bases of the junction left unmatched. CDR3 length: 14 amino acids. CDR1 and CDR2 from the germline V gene are LGHDT and YNNKEL (reference sequence). The CDR3 sequence is CASSQEGTGNGYTF. The DNA for the CDR3 is TGTGCCAGCAGCCAAGAAGGGACAGGGAATGGCTACACCTTC.

This clone was observed a single time. This chain joins TRBV27 and TRBJ2-3, with TRBD1 matching 8 bases. The CDR3 loop spans 16 amino acids. With V trimmed by 1 base and J by 3 bases, 6 bases remained unmatched. Looked up from germline, CDR1 is MNHEY and CDR2 is SMNVEV (reference sequence). The DNA for the CDR3 is TGTGCCAGCAGTTTATATGGGACAGGTAGAACAGATACGCAGTATTTT. It is translated as CASSLYGTGRTDTQYF.

The chain combines TRBV19 with TRBJ1-2; possible D gene TRBD1, 6 bases. Germline V gives CDR1 LNHDA, CDR2 SQIVND (reference sequence). This CDR3 has 14 amino acids. V was shortened by 5 bases and J by 7 bases, with 17 bases between the two germline ends. The CDR3 protein is CASSRTQGSFGYTF. The CDR3 nucleotides are TGTGCCAGTAGTCGAACACAGGGAAGTTTTGGCTACACCTTC.

V gene TRBV11-3 combines with J gene TRBJ2-7; 11 bases map to TRBD1. Germline V CDR1 and CDR2: SGHNT, YENEEA. The CDR3 runs 17 residues. V was pared by 5 bases and J by 1 base, with 10 bases of the junction left unmatched. The CDR3 DNA is TGTGCCAGCAGCCCTGGACAGGGGGCCACTTTATCCTACGAGCAGTACTTC. Its translation: CASSPGQGATLSYEQYF. Filled out from reference TRBV11-3 and TRBJ2-7, the complete variable domain reads EAGVVQSPRYKIIEKKQPVAFWCNPISGHNTLYWYLQNLGQGPELLIRYENEEAVDDSQLPKDRFSAERLKGVDSTLKIQPAELGDSAVYLCASSPGQGATLSYEQYFGPGTRLTVT.

The chain carries TRBV15 and TRBJ2-1, with TRBD2 identical over 9 bases. The junction had 10 bases not matched to a gene; V was cut back by 0 bases and J by 10 bases. This CDR3 comprises 16 residues. Germline assignment: CDR1 LNHNV and CDR2 YYDKDF (reference sequence). The CDR3 protein is CATSRDLAAGGYEQFF. The CDR3 nucleotides read TGTGCCACCAGCAGAGATCTAGCAGCGGGAGGATACGAGCAGTTCTTC.

This chain connects TRBV11-2 to TRBJ1-1, with 7 bases identical to TRBD1. The CDR3 has 15 residues. V lost 5 bases and J lost 0; bases outside the gene matches: 6. The germline gives CDR1 SGHAT, CDR2 FQNNGV. The CDR3 bases are TGTGCCAGCAGCACTCAGACAGGGTTGAACACTGAAGCTTTCTTT. It translates to CASSTQTGLNTEAFF.

The chain uses TRBV3-1 (or the pseudogene TRBV3-2) and TRBJ2-2, with D possibly TRBD2 on 7 matching bases. Trimming shortened V by 0 bases and J by 5 bases, and 19 bases separated the two germline ends. Per the germline V gene, CDR1 is LGHDT and CDR2 is YNNKEL (reference sequence). The CDR3 consists of 18 residues. CDR3 sequence reads: CASSQDLGEGEGTGELFF. The DNA for the CDR3 is TGTGCCAGCAGCCAAGATCTTGGAGAGGGGGAGGGGACCGGGGAGCTGTTTTTT.

The gene calls are TRBV7-8 and TRBJ2-7; TRBD2 agrees at 11 bases. After removal of 4 bases from V and 5 bases from J, the junction contained 7 bases not matched to a gene. The CDR3 runs 15 residues. CDR1 is SGHVS, CDR2 FQNEAQ, per germline. The CDR3 coding sequence is TGTGCCAGCAGCTACTCCGGGACTAGCGGAAACGAGCAGTACTTC. It yields the protein CASSYSGTSGNEQYF.